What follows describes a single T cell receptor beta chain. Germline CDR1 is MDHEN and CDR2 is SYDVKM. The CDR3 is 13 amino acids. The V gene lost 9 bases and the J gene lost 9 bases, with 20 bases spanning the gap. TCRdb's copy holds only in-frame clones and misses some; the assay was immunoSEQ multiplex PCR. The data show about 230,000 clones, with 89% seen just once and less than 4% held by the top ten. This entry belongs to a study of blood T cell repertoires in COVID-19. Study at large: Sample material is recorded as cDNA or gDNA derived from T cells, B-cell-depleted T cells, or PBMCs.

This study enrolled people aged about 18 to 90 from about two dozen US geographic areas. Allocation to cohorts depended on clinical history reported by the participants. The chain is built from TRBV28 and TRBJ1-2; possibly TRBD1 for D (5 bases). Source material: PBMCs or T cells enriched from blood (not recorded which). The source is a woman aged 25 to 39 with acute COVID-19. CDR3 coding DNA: TGTGCCAGTACCGGGGGATTGAGGGCGAGCTACACCTTC. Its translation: CASTGGLRASYTF.